The clone carrying this T cell receptor (beta chain) was counted ten times or more. Its antigen remains unknown. Per germline, CDR1 MNHEY and CDR2 SVGEGT. Trimming shortened V by 5 bases and J by 2 bases, and 13 bases separated the two germline ends. The CDR3 is 15 residues long. The data belong to a study of T cells in Graves' hyperthyroidism and ophthalmopathy. RNA transcripts provided the source from which TCR beta CDR3 regions were amplified. TCR CDR3 regions were first amplified by RT-PCR with HTBI primers. One entry per CDR3 protein results from TCRdb running MiXCR on the multiplex PCR reads. The data show about 520,000 distinct CDR3 sequences, around 22% seen once. Study observations and caveats: Blood also held most thyroid clonotypes expanded beyond 0.001.

The origin of this receptor is a woman in her twenties or thirties with Graves' ophthalmopathy. Source material: blood. The chain recombines TRBV6-2 or TRBV6-3 with TRBJ1-3; no clear D gene. This chain's CDR3 is CASSPAWGAGNTIYF. The CDR3 DNA reads as TGTGCCAGCAGTCCTGCCTGGGGAGCTGGAAACACCATATATTTT.